This entry features one T cell receptor beta chain sequence. This clone was observed a handful of times. Its recognized antigen is unknown. No base-level quality is on record; no much larger clone is a single base apart. This specimen comes from a study of OX40 agonist ivuxolimab in advanced cancers. Regarding the study in general: Ivuxolimab was an agonistic, fully human IgG2 monoclonal antibody directed against OX40 (CD134), a costimulatory receptor. Intravenous ivuxolimab was administered to patients every 2 weeks at six dose levels: 0.01, 0.1, 0.3, 1.5, 3 and 10 mg/kg. Among the roughly 50 dose-escalation patients, some 20 had hepatocellular carcinoma, about 15 melanoma, 9 renal cell carcinoma and 9 head and neck cancer. In the dose-escalation cohort, around four fifths of patients were male, and the mean age was approximately 60 years with a range of roughly 20 to 79. Patients were allowed to have had prior anti-PD-1, anti-PD-L1 or anti-CTLA-4 therapy, and around 40% of the dose-escalation patients had previously received checkpoint inhibitors. Partial responses occurred in three dose-escalation patients, of whom one had hepatocellular carcinoma and two had cutaneous melanoma. Peripheral TCRbeta sequencing was intended to test whether TCR sequence diversity was altered and clonal T-cell expansion was caused by ivuxolimab. The paper reports the monotherapy dose-escalation portion (N ≈ 50 patients) of the phase I ivuxolimab trial.

CDR1 ENHRY and CDR2 SYGVKD are derived from the germline V gene. The CDR3 runs 16 residues from the cysteine to the valine. Just CDR3 DNA is preserved here, 48 bases in frame from base 1. V is trimmed back by 0 bases and J by 2 bases, and the junction contains 5 bases that no gene match accounts for. Patients with autoimmune disease history or receiving systemic immunosuppression were excluded from the trial. Peripheral blood for TCR sequencing was collected from all dose cohorts at baseline, on cycle 4 day 1, and on cycle 7 day 1. Samples came from an open-label, multicenter, first-in-human phase I dose-escalation trial of ivuxolimab. Adults with locally advanced or metastatic melanoma, renal cell carcinoma, hepatocellular carcinoma or head and neck squamous cell carcinoma were enrolled in the trial. Before TCR sequencing, CD4+ T cells and CD8+ T cells from peripheral blood were sorted into separate populations.

Genomic DNA was isolated from the sorted cells so that the TCRbeta CDR3 region could be sequenced. The immunoSEQ Assay was used for sequencing of TCRbeta CDR3 regions. TCRdb's version of the immuneACCESS table is confined to in-frame rearrangements and falls short of the full clone set. An unresolved V gene accounts for under half of the shortfall where checked; the remainder is of unknown origin. This sample holds around 63,000 clones; over 75% were observed only once. The top ten clones comprise roughly 5% of the sample. Points the paper makes about the study in general: On average, CD8+ T cells showed more expanded clones than CD4+ T cells after ivuxolimab. The antigen specificity of the clonally expanded peripheral T cells was not determined. At doses from 0.1 to 3.0 mg/kg, clonal expansion was seen in both CD4+ and CD8+ blood T cells between baseline and week 6. Low levels of normalized T-cell clonal expansion were also seen in some patients who did not respond. In the 0.1-3.0 mg/kg groups, partial responders had among the lowest normalized peripheral clonal expansion, particularly in CD8+ T cells.

This sequence was found in an adult with an advanced solid tumor such as melanoma, head and neck, liver or kidney cancer. The receptor chain draws on TRBV10-3 and TRBJ2-7; 9 central nucleotides agree with TRBD2. This specimen consisted of CD4+ or CD8+ T cells sorted from blood, obtained in a trial of the OX40 agonist ivuxolimab. The CDR3 in this case is CAISESGLAGPYEQYV. At the DNA level, the sequence is TGTGCCATCAGTGAGTCGGGGCTAGCGGGACCCTACGAGCAGTACGTC.